The 18 T cell receptor beta chains below were found in one sample sequenced in a study of radiotherapy plus CTLA-4 blockade in lung cancer. The repertoire was sequenced with immunoSEQ multiplex PCR; TCRdb's copy has only in-frame clones and lacks some. The table shows about 120,000 clones, with more than 65% occurring only once. The sequencing here drew on peripheral blood, taken from a patient treated with radiotherapy plus ipilimumab. These receptor sequences come from a human donor with non-small cell lung cancer that progressed on radiotherapy plus ipilimumab. Some clones in this sample may be carry-over from other donors' samples.

The rearrangement links TRBV4-3 to TRBJ2-7, with a tentative D call TRBD1 (6 bases). V dropped 2 bases and J dropped 2 bases, with 13 bases sitting between them. Germline V CDR1 and CDR2: LGHNA, YSLEER. The CDR3 totals 15 residues. CDR3 coding DNA: TGCGCCAGCAGCCAACTACCAGGGGACACCTACGAGCAGTACTTC. Translation: CASSQLPGDTYEQYF.

The rearrangement links TRBV11-3 to TRBJ2-3; TRBD1 matches 8 bases. CDR3 length: 14 amino acids. V lost 4 bases to trimming and J lost 4 bases; unmatched junction nucleotides: 4. CDR1 is SGHNT, CDR2 YENEEA, per germline. The CDR3 DNA follows: TGTGCCAGCAGCTCAACAGGGGGTGCAGATACGCAGTATTTT. Protein sequence: CASSSTGGADTQYF.

This chain connects TRBV9 to TRBJ2-3, with D unresolved. Trimming left V 0 bases short and J 0 bases short, with 14 bases between. Looked up from germline, CDR1 is SGDLS and CDR2 is YYNGEE. CDR3 length: 17 amino acids. The chain's CDR3 is CASSVEGWSTSTDTQYF. The CDR3 coding sequence is TGTGCCAGCAGCGTAGAAGGATGGAGTACTAGCACAGATACGCAGTATTTT.

The genes are TRBV18 and TRBJ1-1; D gene unclear. V lost 0 bases, J lost 1 base, and 6 bases lay in between. Germline V CDR1 and CDR2: KGHSH, LQKENI. There are 14 residues in the CDR3. The DNA of the CDR3 is TGTGCCAGCTCACCACCTGGATCGAACACTGAAGCTTTCTTT. Its translation is CASSPPGSNTEAFF.

CDR3 sequence reads: CAIQSGGADTQYF. CDR3 DNA: TGTGCCATTCAAAGCGGGGGGGCAGATACGCAGTATTTT. V is TRBV10-3 and J is TRBJ2-3, with TRBD2 matching 10 bases. CDR3 length: 13 amino acids. Unmatched junction bases numbered 4, after V lost 9 bases and J lost 4 bases. The V gene's germline CDR1 is ENHRY and CDR2 SYGVKD.

The chain links TRBV2 to TRBJ2-5, with D perhaps matching TRBD1 or TRBD2 (5 bases each). V was cut by 4 bases and J by 5 bases, with 11 bases left in between. The germline V gene has CDR1 SNHLY and CDR2 FYNNEI. The CDR3 contains 13 residues. DNA of the CDR3: TGTGCCAGCAGTGGAGGGGATCGGGAGACCCAGTACTTC. Translating gives CASSGGDRETQYF.

The V call is TRBV6-5, the J call TRBJ2-1; the D gene is possibly TRBD2 (5 bases). Germline values: CDR1 MNHEY, CDR2 SVGAGI. The CDR3 runs 14 residues. Trimming left V 2 bases short and J 4 bases short, with 9 bases between. CDR3 DNA sequence: TGTGCCAGCAGTTACCCCGGGATTTACAATGAGCAGTTCTTC. This encodes CASSYPGIYNEQFF.

The chain couples TRBV6-6 to TRBJ1-1; D is unclear. Looked up from germline, CDR1 is MNHNY and CDR2 is SVGAGI (reference sequence). The V end lost 4 bases, the J end lost 6 bases, and 9 bases lay between the germline ends. The CDR3 is 12 amino acids. CDR3 protein: CASSFSGSEAFF. For the CDR3, the DNA is TGTGCCAGCAGTTTCTCGGGGTCTGAAGCTTTCTTT.

This clone has just a few counts. The chain joins TRBV19 to TRBJ1-2, with unresolved D. This CDR3 region has 12 residues. Between the trimmed V and J ends, which lost 6 bases and 4 bases, there was a span of 9 bases. Germline assignment: CDR1 LNHDA and CDR2 SQIVND (reference sequence). The CDR3 DNA reads TGTGCCAGTAGCCGGGGTAGCTATGGCTACACCTTC. Amino acids: CASSRGSYGYTF.

This chain joins TRBV2 and TRBJ1-4, with D uncertain. V dropped 6 bases and J dropped 3 bases, with 11 bases sitting between them. The CDR3 covers 14 residues. CDR1 is SNHLY, CDR2 FYNNEI, per germline. The CDR3 region has the DNA TGTGCCAGCAGCCTAAAGTCGGCTAATGAAAAACTGTTTTTT. It yields the protein CASSLKSANEKLFF. Using reference TRBV2 and TRBJ1-4 for the parts outside the CDR3, the full variable domain is EPEVTQTPSHQVTQMGQEVILRCVPISNHLYFYWYRQILGQKVEFLVSFYNNEISEKSEIFDDQFSVERPDGSNFTLKIRSTKLEDSAMYFCASSLKSANEKLFFGSGTQLSVL.

The J gene is TRBJ1-6, the V gene TRBV6-5, with 9 bases matching TRBD1. The CDR3 consists of 14 residues. The ends lost 5 bases at V and 9 bases at J; junction bases unmatched: 5. The germline CDR1 and CDR2 sequences are MNHEY and SVGAGI. The CDR3 DNA reads TGTGCCAGCAGTAAACAGGGGGCTTCTTCACCCCTCCACTTT. Amino acids: CASSKQGASSPLHF.

This clone occurred once. The DNA of the CDR3 is TGTGCCAGCTCACCACCAGGGACAGCTCGGGAAGCTTTCTTT. This encodes CASSPPGTAREAFF. The J gene is TRBJ1-1, the V gene TRBV18; 7 bases match TRBD1. Trimming removed 0 bases from V and 8 bases from J; junction bases left unmatched: 6. In germline, CDR1 is KGHSH, CDR2 LQKENI. This CDR3 spans 14 amino acids.

The chain recombines TRBV25-1 with TRBJ1-2, with unresolved D. The CDR3 has 12 residues. With 0 bases removed from V and 4 bases from J, the gap between germline ends came to 3 bases. The germline CDR1 and CDR2 sequences are MGHDK and SYGVNS. DNA for the CDR3: TGTGCCAGCAGTGAATATCGCTATGGCTACACCTTC. It codes for CASSEYRYGYTF.

V gene TRBV10-1 combines with J gene TRBJ2-7; TRBD1 aligns across 8 bases. Germline V CDR1 and CDR2: WNHNN, SYGVQD (reference sequence). With 4 bases clipped from V and 6 bases from J, the junction kept 8 bases outside the gene matches. The CDR3 extends over 14 amino acids. The CDR3 sequence: CASSAWDRQSEQYF. In DNA form, the CDR3 reads TGCGCCAGCAGTGCCTGGGACAGGCAATCCGAGCAGTACTTC.

The rearrangement links TRBV29-1 to TRBJ2-2; D perhaps matches TRBD2 (7 bases). This CDR3 contains 15 residues. The V end was cut by 7 bases, the J end by 0 bases, with 15 bases between. Germline loops: CDR1 SQVTM, CDR2 ANQGSEA. The CDR3 loop is CSAGGGGTNTGELFF. For the CDR3, the DNA is TGCAGCGCCGGGGGAGGGGGAACGAACACCGGGGAGCTGTTTTTT.

This sequence joins TRBV19 and TRBJ2-1, with 9 bases identical to TRBD2. Germline V gene data show CDR1 as LNHDA and CDR2 as SQIVND (reference sequence). The CDR3 consists of 16 residues. The V and J ends lost 4 bases and 4 bases, in that order; junction bases with no gene match: 8. The CDR3 DNA reads TGTGCCAGTAGTACTTCGCTTAGCGGGGGTTACAATGAGCAGTTCTTC. Amino acid sequence: CASSTSLSGGYNEQFF.

The chain employs TRBV2 and TRBJ2-3; the D call may be TRBD1 or TRBD2 (6 bases each). The V end was cut by 6 bases, the J end by 1 base, with 17 bases between. CDR3 length equals 16 residues. From germline, CDR1 is SNHLY and CDR2 FYNNEI. Written as DNA, the CDR3 is TGTGCCAGCAGGGCCCCCCGGGGGCGAGGCACAGATACGCAGTATTTT. Translating it yields CASRAPRGRGTDTQYF.

The count of this clone is one. The chain carries TRBV19 and TRBJ1-6; no definite D call. The germline V gene encodes CDR1 LNHDA and CDR2 SQIVND (reference sequence). The V end lost 1 base, the J end lost 8 bases, and 3 bases lay between the germline ends. CDR3 length: 12 residues. The CDR3 sequence: CASSIAHSPLHF. The CDR3 region has the DNA TGTGCCAGTAGTATAGCTCATTCACCCCTCCACTTT. Full variable domain (outside the CDR3, taken from reference TRBV19 and TRBJ1-6): DGGITQSPKYLFRKEGQNVTLSCEQNLNHDAMYWYRQDPGQGLRLIYYSQIVNDFQKGDIAEGYSVSREKKESFPLTVTSAQKNPTAFYLCASSIAHSPLHFGNGTRLTVT.